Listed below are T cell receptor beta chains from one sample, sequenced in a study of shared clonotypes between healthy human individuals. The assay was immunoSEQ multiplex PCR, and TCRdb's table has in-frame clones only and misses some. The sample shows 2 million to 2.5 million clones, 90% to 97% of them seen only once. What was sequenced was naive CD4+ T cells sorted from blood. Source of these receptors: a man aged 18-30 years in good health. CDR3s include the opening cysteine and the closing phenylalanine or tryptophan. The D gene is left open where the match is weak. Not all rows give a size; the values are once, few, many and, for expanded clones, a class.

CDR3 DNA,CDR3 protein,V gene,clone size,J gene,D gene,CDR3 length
TGTGCCAGCTCACCAGGAGCCCGGAACACCGGGGAGCTGTTTTTT,CASSPGARNTGELFF,TRBV18,-,TRBJ2-2,-,15
TGCGCCAGCAGCTTGGGAGCGCACACAGATACGCAGTATTTT,CASSLGAHTDTQYF,TRBV5-1,-,TRBJ2-3,-,14
TGTGCCAGCAGCTTGGATACAGATACGCAGTATTTT,CASSLDTDTQYF,TRBV5-6,-,TRBJ2-3,-,12
TGCGCCAGCACCCGGGAGCCGGGGCTCTACGAGCAGTACTTC,CASTREPGLYEQYF,TRBV5-1,-,TRBJ2-7,-,14
TGTGCCAGCAGCTTCAGGGAACAGAATTCACCCCTCCACTTT,CASSFREQNSPLHF,TRBV7-9,-,TRBJ1-6,-,14
TGTGCCAGCAGCCGTACCTCGAACACTGAAGCTTTCTTT,CASSRTSNTEAFF,TRBV11-2,-,TRBJ1-1,-,13
TGTGCCAGCAGCTGGCCCTTAGCGGGAGTTGACACCGGGGAGCTGTTTTTT,CASSWPLAGVDTGELFF,TRBV7-2,-,TRBJ2-2,TRBD2,17
TGTGCCAGCAGCTTAGTTGAAGGGGGCAGTCAGCCCCAGCATTTT,CASSLVEGGSQPQHF,TRBV7-8,-,TRBJ1-5,TRBD1,15
TGTGCCACCAGCAGACTAGCGGGAGGTAGTAGCGGCTACGAGCAGTACTTC,CATSRLAGGSSGYEQYF,TRBV15,-,TRBJ2-7,TRBD2,17
TGTGCCAGCAGTCAAACCGGGACAGGCTATGGCTACACCTTC,CASSQTGTGYGYTF,TRBV6-5,once,TRBJ1-2,TRBD1,14
TGCGCCAGCAGTGTGACAGGGAACACTGAAGCTTTCTTT,CASSVTGNTEAFF,TRBV10-1,-,TRBJ1-1,-,13
TGTGCCAGCTCACCGATTTGGACAGGGGTGGACAATGAGCAGTTCTTC,CASSPIWTGVDNEQFF,TRBV18,-,TRBJ2-1,TRBD1,16
TGTGCCAGCACCTCAGGGGGGGAGGGTAATTCACCCCTCCACTTT,CASTSGGEGNSPLHF,TRBV28,once,TRBJ1-6,TRBD1,15
TGCGCCAGCAGCTGGGGACAGTCCACCGGGGAGCTGTTTTTT,CASSWGQSTGELFF,TRBV5-1,-,TRBJ2-2,TRBD1,14
TGTGCCAGCAGCACAGATACGCAGTATTTT,CASSTDTQYF,TRBV5-8,-,TRBJ2-3,-,10
TGTGCCAGCTCCCCAGGGCAGGGAAATCAGCCCCAGCATTTT,CASSPGQGNQPQHF,TRBV18,-,TRBJ1-5,-,14
TGTGCCAGCCGCCGGGACACTTCCTACGAGCAGTACTTC,CASRRDTSYEQYF,TRBV19,-,TRBJ2-7,-,13
TGTGCCTGGAGTAGATTAGATACGCAGTATTTT,CAWSRLDTQYF,TRBV30,-,TRBJ2-3,-,11
TGTGCCAGCAGTTTAACGCAGGGAGGTTCACCCCTCCACTTT,CASSLTQGGSPLHF,TRBV28,-,TRBJ1-6,-,14
TGCGCCAGCAGCTTGGAGACAGACACCGGGGAGCTGTTTTTT,CASSLETDTGELFF,TRBV5-1,-,TRBJ2-2,-,14
TGTGCCAGCAGCCTACAGGGGGGCACCGGGGAGCTGTTTTTT,CASSLQGGTGELFF,TRBV6-1,-,TRBJ2-2,TRBD1,14
TGTGCCAGCAGCCTGGACCCGGGGGATACGCAGTATTTT,CASSLDPGDTQYF,TRBV5-4,-,TRBJ2-3,-,13
TGTGCCAGCAGCCCTCCTGGTCAGTATGGCTACACCTTC,CASSPPGQYGYTF,TRBV5-4,-,TRBJ1-2,-,13
TGCGCCAGCAGCTTGGCCACGTACCAAGAGACCCAGTACTTC,CASSLATYQETQYF,TRBV5-1,-,TRBJ2-5,-,14
TGTGCCAGCAGCGTCGGGACAGAAGCCAAAAACATTCAGTACTTC,CASSVGTEAKNIQYF,TRBV6-1,-,TRBJ2-4,TRBD1,15
TGTGCCAGCAGACGGGGGAAGGACACCGGGGAGCTGTTTTTT,CASRRGKDTGELFF,TRBV2,-,TRBJ2-2,-,14
TGTGCCAGCAGGGTGGACAGGGGGTCCGGGGAGCTGTTTTTT,CASRVDRGSGELFF,TRBV2,-,TRBJ2-2,TRBD1,14
TGTGCCAGCAGTTTAGGCGGGGGGGAAAAGACCCAGTACTTC,CASSLGGGEKTQYF,TRBV27,-,TRBJ2-5,TRBD2,14
TGCGCCAGCAATCCCGGGGGAATCAGAACAGATACGCAGTATTTT,CASNPGGIRTDTQYF,TRBV5-1,-,TRBJ2-3,-,15
TGTGCCAGCAGCCAGGCTGGGGGGACCCTCAACCCCAAGCAGTACTTC,CASSQAGGTLNPKQYF,TRBV5-5,-,TRBJ2-7,-,16